This T cell receptor (beta chain) was observed in a study of shared clonotypes between healthy human individuals. General study results and limits: Non-shared clonotypes had lower generation probabilities than those shared by all four donors. Researchers found naive subsets generally carried larger estimated richness than memory subsets.

Terminally differentiated effector memory CD45RA+ cells were excluded from the naive CD8 cells, which were CD45RO-negative and positively selected for CCR7. Methods used by the authors: ImmunoSEQ output held junction-only sequences without quality scores, so filtering differed. Measured with immunoSEQ multiplex PCR; TCRdb has only the in-frame clones, and not every one. V and J calls plus clone size are reproduced from that table; the DNA served to infer D and trimming. This table holds under 700,000 clones, approximately 95% found once. About this clone itself: Its target is not known.

Germline CDR1 reads SGHRS; CDR2 reads YFSETQ. This CDR3 comprises 14 residues. Trimming cost V 4 bases and J 2 bases, with 13 bases left between them. The V gene is TRBV5-1, the J gene TRBJ2-7, with no clear D. The sample consisted of naive CD8+ T cells sorted from blood. The TCR was taken from a woman aged 25-40 years in good health. CDR3 protein: CASSPQGQAYEQYF. The CDR3, as DNA: TGCGCCAGCAGCCCGCAAGGGCAAGCCTACGAGCAGTACTTC. Using reference TRBV5-1 and TRBJ2-7 for the parts outside the CDR3, the full variable domain is KAGVTQTPRYLIKTRGQQVTLSCSPISGHRSVSWYQQTPGQGLQFLFEYFSETQRNKGNFPGRFSGRQFSNSRSEMNVSTLELGDSALYLCASSPQGQAYEQYFGPGTRLTVT.